This T cell receptor beta chain was captured in a study of identical twins. As to this clonotype: Its antigen is not identified.

This CDR3 comprises 14 residues. Deletions cut 2 bases from V and 3 bases from J, with 7 bases between. Study results and limitations: Sharing of beta out-of-frame sequences by twins showed a weaker excess. Fewer insertions marked abundant cord blood beta clonotypes; young adult naive trended weakly, memory not at all.

A single record per CDR3 protein comes from TCRdb applying MiXCR to the 5' RACE reads. The sample lists about 490,000 distinct CDR3 sequences, approximately 16% occurring once. These data were also reused for a study on yellow fever vaccine responses in identical twins.

The rearrangement links TRBV12-3 or TRBV12-4 to TRBJ1-4; unclear D gene. Material: CD4+ T cells sorted from blood. This TCR derives from a woman between 18 and 29 years old in good health. The CDR3 reads CASSLHAPNEKLFF. CDR3 DNA: TGTGCCAGCAGTTTACACGCTCCTAATGAAAAACTGTTTTTT.